This entry is about one T cell receptor (beta chain). Only one count was recorded for this clone. This clone's antigen is unknown. Nothing much larger sits one base from this clone, and base qualities are not available. According to the germline V gene (reference sequence), CDR1 reads WNHNN and CDR2 reads SYGVQD. The CDR3 measures 17 amino acids from cysteine to phenylalanine. The DNA shown is the 51-base CDR3, in frame from base 1. V is pruned by 6 bases and J by 1 base, leaving 10 bases of the junction without a gene match. This entry comes from a study of blood T cell repertoires in COVID-19 (TCRdb year 2020). With regard to the full study: Samples from collaborators originated in the United States, Italy and Spain and spanned both the acute and convalescent phases of COVID-19. The prospective study material was composed of cDNA or gDNA derived from T cells, B-cell-depleted T cells, or PBMCs. Subjects who had been exposed to COVID-19, were actively infected with it, or had recovered from it provided the deeply sampled blood TCRbeta repertoires that made up the dataset. A freely available public database, intended as a resource for researchers studying the immune response to SARS-CoV-2, is where the repertoires were released. Samples were obtained from the ongoing ImmuneRACE study (first 160 participants) and from some 1,200 subjects provided by 6 global collaborators. Sample metadata almost always included a de-identified subject ID, COVID-19 status, age in years and sex. Where HLA class I and class II types were available, the types were taken from metadata supplied by the sample provider, not from assay-based typing.

Beyond this particular receptor, the publication reports: How much clinical and demographic metadata was included differed by source and by participant, and the metadata was provided uncurated.

Participants in the prospective study were aged about 18 to 95 years, lived in 24 United States geographic areas, and enrolled through a virtual design. In the prospective study, cohorts were assigned on the basis of participant-reported clinical history obtained from a screening survey and a study questionnaire. For ImmuneRACE Cohort 3, a participant was defined as recovered based on two consecutive negative NP/OP PCR tests, clearance by a healthcare professional, or resolution of symptoms. Mobile phlebotomists in the prospective study collected whole blood, serum and a nasopharyngeal or oropharyngeal swab from every participant. Over a roughly 2-month period, participants in the prospective study had the option of providing additional blood draws and questionnaires. Before DNA extraction, prospective study blood samples were shipped either frozen or at room temperature. TCRbeta CDR3 regions were amplified from genomic DNA using the immunoSEQ Assay, a bias-controlled multiplex PCR. As for the authors' bioinformatics: The number of nucleated cells in each sample was estimated by amplification of reference gene primers within the assay. To quantify the absolute abundance of each unique TCRbeta CDR3 rearrangement, sequence reads were collapsed and filtered. For each sample, productive Simpson clonality was calculated as the square root of Simpson's diversity index across productive rearrangements. The table was pulled from immuneACCESS by TCRdb, which kept in-frame rearrangements only. Such tables lose some clones; where checked, under half of the loss comes from unresolved V genes, and the rest has no known cause. V, J and clone size reflect that table, while D and trimming were determined from the DNA. Present in this sample are roughly 130,000 clones, approximately 86% of which were seen just once. The ten largest clonotypes hold about 2.3% of the sample.

The clonotype was recovered from a woman between 45 and 65 years old who had recovered from COVID-19. The source material was PBMCs or T cells enriched from blood (not recorded which). The rearranged segments are TRBV10-1 and TRBJ2-5; the junction holds 11 bases that match TRBD2. The DNA sequence is given as TGCGCCAGCAGCGGGGAACGGACTAGCGGGCTCCAAGAGACCCAGTACTTC. It is translated as CASSGERTSGLQETQYF.